Below are 2 T cell receptor beta chains sequenced from a single sample in a study of OX40 agonist ivuxolimab in advanced cancers. Library preparation employed the immunoSEQ multiplex PCR assay. In its TCRdb copy, this immuneACCESS table keeps in-frame sequences only and misses some clones. Where compared with another copy, unresolved V genes explain less than half of these, and the others have no known cause. The sample data list 45,000 to 65,000 clones, and roughly four fifths of these were observed just once. Around 0.7% of the sample is taken by the ten largest. The specimen comprised CD4+ or CD8+ T cells sorted from blood, sampled in a trial of the OX40 agonist ivuxolimab. Receptors originate from an adult with an advanced solid tumor such as melanoma, head and neck, liver or kidney cancer.

This chain uses TRBV7-9 with TRBJ2-4; D gene ambiguous. The germline V gene has CDR1 SEHNR and CDR2 FQNEAQ (reference sequence). The CDR3 length is 16 residues. V dropped 1 base and J dropped 8 bases, with 18 bases sitting between them. The CDR3 region has the DNA TGTGCCAGCAGCTTAGATGGCAGGTCGGACCGGTACATTCAGTACTTC. This translates into CASSLDGRSDRYIQYF. Supplemented by reference TRBV7-9 and TRBJ2-4, the full variable domain reads DTGVSQNPRHKITKRGQNVTFRCDPISEHNRLYWYRQTLGQGPEFLTYFQNEAQLEKSRLLSDRFSAERPKGSFSTLEIQRTEQGDSAMYLCASSLDGRSDRYIQYFGAGTRLSVL.

The genes are TRBV6-1 and TRBJ2-7; no clear D gene. The CDR3 loop spans 12 amino acids. Looked up from germline, CDR1 is MNHNS and CDR2 is SASEGT. V lost 1 base and J 3 bases, leaving 4 bases between the germline ends. The CDR3 bases are TGTGCCAGCAGTGAAGGATACTACGAGCAGTACTTC. Amino acid sequence: CASSEGYYEQYF.